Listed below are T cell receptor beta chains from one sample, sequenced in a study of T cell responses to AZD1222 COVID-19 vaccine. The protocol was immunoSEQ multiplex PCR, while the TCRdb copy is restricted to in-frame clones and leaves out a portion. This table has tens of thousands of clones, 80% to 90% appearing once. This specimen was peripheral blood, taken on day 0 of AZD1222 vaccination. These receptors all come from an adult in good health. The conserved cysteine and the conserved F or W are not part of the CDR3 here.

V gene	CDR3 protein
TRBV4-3	ASSQDFRSTDTQY
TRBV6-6	ASSPQGNTGELF
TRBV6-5	ASSRQGRWNEQF
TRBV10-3	AIRLGLASEEQY
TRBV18	ASSRGQGVTEAF
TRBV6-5	ASSPGTANSPLH
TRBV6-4	ASSDGQGQTRYT
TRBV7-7	ASSLVPGRGRATYNEQF
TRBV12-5	ASGLTGANPYGYT
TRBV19	ASSIQGRENIQY
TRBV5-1	ASSRQGFTEAF
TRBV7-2	ASSLRGLDAGELF
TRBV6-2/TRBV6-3	ASSYGLAGALNEQF
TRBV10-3	AIKDRREGYNEQF
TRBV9	ASSDRTSGSAWTGELF
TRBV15	ATSRDRRIEAF
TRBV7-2	ASSSEGPETEAF
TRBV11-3	ASSLGDNSGYT
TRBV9	ASSLTTTSGRAFTSTDTQY
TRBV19	ASSMGTSPETQY
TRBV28	ASSTTGPADGL
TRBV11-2	ASSLGTGRPGDTQY
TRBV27	ASSDGQFRGYT
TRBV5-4	ASSLGPIRSGANVLT
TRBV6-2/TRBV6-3	ASSYPGRPEAF
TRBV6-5	ASSYSGGLYGYT
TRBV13	ASSSTGTTYNEQF
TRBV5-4	ASSVDQGALYEQY
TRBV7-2	ASSPYSSNNEQF
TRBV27	ASSLSWRESSTDTQY
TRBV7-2	ASGRDPYNEQF
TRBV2	ASSIGQRKAF
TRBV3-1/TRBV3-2	ASSQVPTHRGEKLF
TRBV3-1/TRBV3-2	ASSQVNQPQH
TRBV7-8	ASSLGRQGDEKLF
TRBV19	ASSIRHPQETQY
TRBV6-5	ASSYSQWRNEQF
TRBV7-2	ASSFDASPLH
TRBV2	ASTGLPNQPQH
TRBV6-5	ASSYSRGAGAGEQY
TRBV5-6	ASSPGEQSNYGYT
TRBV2	ASSSTWGDTEAF
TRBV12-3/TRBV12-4	ASSLAGGGELF
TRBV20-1	SARDNSGYT
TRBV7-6	ASRGQGRDSPLH
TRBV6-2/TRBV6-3	ASSYSTQGNEKLF
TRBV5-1	ASSLVPWAQGQLNTEAF
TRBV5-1	ASSPTGLQETQY
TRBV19	ASSNGGDYGYT
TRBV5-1	ASSGELAGRTDTQY
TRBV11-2	ASRDLRKNEKLF
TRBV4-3	ASSLSASVANYGYT